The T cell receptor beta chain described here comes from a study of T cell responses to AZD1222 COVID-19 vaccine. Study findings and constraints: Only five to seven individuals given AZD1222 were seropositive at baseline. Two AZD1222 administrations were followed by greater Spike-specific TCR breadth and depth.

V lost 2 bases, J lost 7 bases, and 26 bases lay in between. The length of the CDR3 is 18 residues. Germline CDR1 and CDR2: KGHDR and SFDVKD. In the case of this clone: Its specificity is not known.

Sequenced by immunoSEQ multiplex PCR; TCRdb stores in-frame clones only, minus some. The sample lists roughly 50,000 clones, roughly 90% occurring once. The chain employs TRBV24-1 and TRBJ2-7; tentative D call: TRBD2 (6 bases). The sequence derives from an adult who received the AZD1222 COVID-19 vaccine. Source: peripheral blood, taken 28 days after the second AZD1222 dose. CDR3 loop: CATSDSPSSARTSGEQYF. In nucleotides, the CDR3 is TGTGCCACCAGTGATTCTCCCTCTAGCGCCAGAACTTCGGGTGAGCAGTACTTC.